There are a few counts of the clone carrying this T cell receptor beta chain. Antigen unknown. These data are taken from a study of blood T cells in healthy people across ages. Broader study findings: Researchers report that TCR beta diversity correlated strongly with naive T cell percentage. Changes in expanded clonotypes were possibly confounded, as the CMV status of donors was unknown.

With V trimmed by 3 bases and J by 3 bases, 4 bases remained unmatched. The CDR3 length is 14 residues. CDR1 and CDR2 from the germline V gene are DFQATT and SNEGSKA (reference sequence). A J-beta primer mix and a sample-barcoded 5' primer were used in a second PCR of about 7 to 12 cycles. MiXCR, applied by TCRdb to the 5' RACE reads, yields one record per CDR3 protein. The data hold 1,500,000 or so distinct CDR3 sequences, with 42% observed a single time. The chain employs TRBV20-1 and TRBJ2-1; 8 bases match TRBD2. This TCR derives from a woman between 18 and 30 years old in good health. Sequencing was carried out using blood. CDR3 DNA: TGCAGTGCTAGTCCGGGAGGGTACTACAATGAGCAGTTCTTC. Amino acid sequence: CSASPGGYYNEQFF.